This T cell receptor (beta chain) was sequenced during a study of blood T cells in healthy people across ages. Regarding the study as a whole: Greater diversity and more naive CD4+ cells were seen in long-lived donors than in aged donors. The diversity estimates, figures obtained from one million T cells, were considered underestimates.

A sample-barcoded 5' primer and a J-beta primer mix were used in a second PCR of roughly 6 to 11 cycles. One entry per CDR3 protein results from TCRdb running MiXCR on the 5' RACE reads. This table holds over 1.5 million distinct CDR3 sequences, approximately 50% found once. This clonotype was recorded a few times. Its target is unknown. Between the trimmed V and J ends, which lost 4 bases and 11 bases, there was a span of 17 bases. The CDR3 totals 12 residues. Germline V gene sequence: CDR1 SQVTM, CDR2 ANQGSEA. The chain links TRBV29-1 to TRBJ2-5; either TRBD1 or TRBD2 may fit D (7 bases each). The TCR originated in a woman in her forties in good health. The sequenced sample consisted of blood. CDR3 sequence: CSVVARGGEQYF. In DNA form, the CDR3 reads TGCAGCGTTGTGGCCAGGGGGGGTGAGCAGTACTTC. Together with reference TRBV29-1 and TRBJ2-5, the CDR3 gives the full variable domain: SAVISQKPSRDICQRGTSLTIQCQVDSQVTMMFWYRQQPGQSLTLIATANQGSEATYESGFVIDKFPISRPNLTFSTLTVSNMSPEDSSIYLCSVVARGGEQYFGPGTRLLVL.